This record covers a single T cell receptor (beta chain). The CDR3 is made up of 15 amino acids. V was trimmed by 5 bases and J by 3 bases, leaving 15 bases between them. CDR1 and CDR2 (germline): SGHTA, FQGTGA. Using immunoSEQ multiplex PCR, the repertoire was profiled, and TCRdb retains in-frame clones only, with some absent. The profile shows 75,000 to 90,000 clones, about nine tenths of them singletons. Noted time point: blood 4 weeks post-SBRT, at nephrectomy. Specified treatment: 15 Gy SBRT to primary tumor, nephrectomy 4 weeks later. The data stem from a study of radiation and T cells in renal cell carcinoma.

V and J are TRBV7-3 and TRBJ2-3; possible D gene TRBD2, 6 bases. The sample in question was blood, obtained from a patient whose treatment included radiotherapy and nephrectomy. This TCR derives from a woman aged 70-85 years with renal cell carcinoma. The CDR3 DNA is TGTGCCAGCAGCCAAAGGGGCGGGGTGACAGATACGCAGTATTTT. Translated, it gives CASSQRGGVTDTQYF.